These 18 T cell receptor beta chains were all obtained from the same sample, sequenced in a study of glioma-infiltrating T cells after dendritic cell vaccination. Time point indicated: after dendritic cell vaccination, including at tumor progression/relapse. Some clones are missing from TCRdb's copy, which holds only in-frame ones; the method was immunoSEQ multiplex PCR. The data contain about 87,000 clones, 83% of them singletons. The input for sequencing was blood, taken after dendritic cell vaccination. These receptors came from a human donor with glioblastoma.

This clone has only one observation. In nucleotides, the CDR3 is TGTGCCAGCAGCTCCGACAGGGGGGGTGCGGGCTACACCTTC. Translated, it gives CASSSDRGGAGYTF. The J gene is TRBJ1-2, the V gene TRBV11-2, with 9 bases lining up with TRBD1. Looked up from germline, CDR1 is SGHAT and CDR2 is FQNNGV. Losses at the gene ends were 4 bases for V and 8 bases for J; bases not matched to a gene: 8. This CDR3 spans 14 amino acids.

This chain links TRBV5-1 with TRBJ2-2; TRBD2 is a possible D gene (6 bases). The CDR3 loop spans 16 amino acids. Germline loops: CDR1 SGHRS, CDR2 YFSETQ. V was shortened by 0 bases and J by 4 bases, with 13 bases between the two germline ends. The CDR3 sequence is CASSLGPGDSTGELFF. As DNA, the CDR3 is TGCGCCAGCAGCTTGGGCCCGGGGGACTCCACCGGGGAGCTGTTTTTT. Full variable domain (missing parts from reference TRBV5-1 and TRBJ2-2): KAGVTQTPRYLIKTRGQQVTLSCSPISGHRSVSWYQQTPGQGLQFLFEYFSETQRNKGNFPGRFSGRQFSNSRSEMNVSTLELGDSALYLCASSLGPGDSTGELFFGEGSRLTVL.

The rearrangement links TRBV30 to TRBJ1-6; D gene ambiguous. Trimming left V 6 bases short and J 0 bases short, with 9 bases between. The germline V gene has CDR1 GTSNPN and CDR2 SVGIG (reference sequence). This CDR3 has 14 amino acids. In DNA, the CDR3 is TGTGCCTGTTCTAGTTCCTCCTATAATTCACCCCTCCACTTT. Amino acid sequence: CACSSSSYNSPLHF.

The chain employs TRBV2 and TRBJ2-1, with 7 bases that match TRBD1. J gave up 9 bases and V 6 bases, and 5 bases lay outside the gene matches. Germline CDR1 reads SNHLY; CDR2 reads FYNNEI. This CDR3 spans 12 amino acids. Written as DNA, the CDR3 is TGTGCCAGCAGGAGCGACAGGGTTGAGCAGTTCTTC. It codes for CASRSDRVEQFF.

The J gene is TRBJ1-1, the V gene TRBV5-4; D is perhaps TRBD1 (6 bases). Germline-derived CDR1 and CDR2 are SGHNT and YYREEE (reference sequence). V lost 0 bases and J 3 bases, leaving 9 bases between the germline ends. The CDR3 contains 14 residues. CDR3 protein: CASSLGGGDTEAFF. CDR3 sequence (DNA): TGTGCCAGCAGCTTGGGGGGGGGCGACACTGAAGCTTTCTTT. Full variable domain (remainder filled in from reference TRBV5-4 and TRBJ1-1): ETGVTQSPTHLIKTRGQQVTLRCSSQSGHNTVSWYQQALGQGPQFIFQYYREEENGRGNFPPRFSGLQFPNYSSELNVNALELDDSALYLCASSLGGGDTEAFFGQGTRLTVV.

This chain joins TRBV5-6 and TRBJ2-6; possibly TRBD1 for D (6 bases). V was cut by 0 bases and J by 4 bases, with 11 bases left in between. Germline CDR1 is SGHDT and CDR2 is YYEEEE. The CDR3 runs to 16 residues. CDR3 DNA: TGTGCCAGCAGCTTGGCCCAGGGGCCCGGGGCCAACGTCCTGACTTTC. This codes for CASSLAQGPGANVLTF.

The chain employs TRBV13 and TRBJ2-7; D is possibly TRBD2 (7 bases). Per the germline V gene, CDR1 is PRHDT and CDR2 is FYEKMQ (reference sequence). The CDR3 is made up of 20 amino acids. The germline V and J ends were trimmed by 3 bases and 0 bases, with 27 bases remaining between them. The CDR3 sequence: CASSFERYRVGGTYSYEQYF. CDR3 bases: TGTGCCAGCAGCTTTGAGAGGTATCGTGTCGGGGGGACATACTCCTACGAGCAGTACTTC. The whole variable domain, filled in from reference TRBV13 and TRBJ2-7, reads AAGVIQSPRHLIKEKRETATLKCYPIPRHDTVYWYQQGPGQDPQFLISFYEKMQSDKGSIPDRFSAQQFSDYHSELNMSSLELGDSALYFCASSFERYRVGGTYSYEQYFGPGTRLTVT.

The DNA for the CDR3 is TGCGCCAGCAGCTTAGCAGGGATCGATACGCAGTATTTT. Translation: CASSLAGIDTQYF. The chain carries TRBV5-1 and TRBJ2-3, with D perhaps TRBD1 (5 bases). The CDR3 loop spans 13 amino acids. V lost 2 bases and J 6 bases, leaving 10 bases between the germline ends. CDR1 SGHRS and CDR2 YFSETQ come from the germline V gene.

The chain combines TRBV7-2 with TRBJ2-7; D perhaps matches TRBD1 (6 bases). This CDR3 spans 14 amino acids. Germline CDR1 is SGHTA and CDR2 is FQGNSA. V was pared by 8 bases and J by 7 bases, with 21 bases between. Here the CDR3 reads CASSRSLGAGEQYF. CDR3 bases: TGTGCCAGCTCCCGGTCCCTGGGGGCTGGGGAGCAGTACTTC.

This sequence joins TRBV15 and TRBJ2-7; 8 bases are a match to TRBD1. Germline values: CDR1 LNHNV, CDR2 YYDKDF (reference sequence). With 3 bases clipped from V and 13 bases from J, the junction kept 8 bases outside the gene matches. The CDR3 spans 12 residues. The CDR3 coding sequence is TGTGCCACCAGCAGGAATCGGGACAGGATTTACTTC. It is translated as CATSRNRDRIYF.

The CDR3 DNA follows: TGCGCCAGCAGCTTGGAAAGAGCGACTGAAGCTTTCTTT. It specifies CASSLERATEAFF. V usage is TRBV5-1 and J usage is TRBJ1-1; no firm D call. This CDR3 contains 13 residues. Per the germline V gene, CDR1 is SGHRS and CDR2 is YFSETQ. The V and J ends lost 0 bases and 5 bases respectively, with 8 bases between them.

V and J are TRBV19 and TRBJ1-6, with D hard to call. This CDR3 is built from 15 residues. Germline CDR1 LNHDA, CDR2 SQIVND (reference sequence). The V end was cut by 4 bases, the J end by 7 bases, with 14 bases between. DNA of the CDR3: TGTGCCAGTAGTAGAGACACAGAAGTAAATTCACCCCTCCACTTT. Its translation is CASSRDTEVNSPLHF.

This clone appeared once. V is TRBV6-1 and J is TRBJ1-1; D gene ambiguous. This CDR3 spans 14 amino acids. Germline V gene sequence: CDR1 MNHNS, CDR2 SASEGT. Trimming removed 1 base from V and 2 bases from J, with 8 bases in between. CDR3 sequence reads: CASSEDSVNTEAFF. In nucleotides, the CDR3 is TGTGCCAGCAGTGAAGATTCGGTAAACACTGAAGCTTTCTTT.

This clone was seen a few times. The V call is TRBV9, the J call TRBJ2-1; TRBD2 matches 11 bases. After removal of 4 bases from V and 6 bases from J, the junction contained 6 bases not matched to a gene. Germline values: CDR1 SGDLS, CDR2 YYNGEE. CDR3 length equals 15 residues. For the CDR3, the DNA is TGTGCCAGCAGCATCTCCGGGACTAGCGGCAATGAGCAGTTCTTC. Its translation: CASSISGTSGNEQFF.

Regarding this clone: Within the sample, other DNA sequences also encode this same CDR3. This sequence joins TRBV27 and TRBJ1-5; D gene ambiguous. Germline CDR1 is MNHEY and CDR2 is SMNVEV (reference sequence). This CDR3 has 16 residues. Trimming pared 2 bases from V and 6 bases from J, leaving 17 bases between. DNA of the CDR3: TGTGCCAGCAGTTTAGGAAGAGGGTTAGGCGTTCAGCCCCAGCATTTT. Translation: CASSLGRGLGVQPQHF.

This clone was counted a single time. The genes are TRBV6-6 and TRBJ2-5; 7 positions match TRBD2. CDR1 and CDR2 (germline): MNHNY, SVGAGI (reference sequence). This CDR3 is 14 amino acids long. Trimming took 10 bases from V and 4 from J; bases not matched to a gene: 12. The CDR3 bases are TGTGCCATTTTCTCCGGGACGGGAGGAGAGACCCAGTACTTC. Its translation: CAIFSGTGGETQYF.

The chain joins TRBV7-9 to TRBJ2-3; possible D gene TRBD2, 5 bases. This CDR3 is 14 amino acids long. Trimming removed 1 base from V and 5 bases from J, with 10 bases in between. Germline assignment: CDR1 SEHNR and CDR2 FQNEAQ (reference sequence). The CDR3 loop is CASSLELDLDTQYF. The CDR3 DNA sequence: TGTGCCAGCAGCTTAGAGTTGGACTTAGATACGCAGTATTTT.

V and J are TRBV25-1 and TRBJ2-5; D perhaps matches TRBD2 (6 bases). CDR3 length: 15 residues. CDR1 is MGHDK, CDR2 SYGVNS, per germline. Trimming removed 7 bases at V and 3 bases at J, with 18 bases between. The CDR3 bases are TGTGCCAGCACATCAACCATGTGGGGGGAAGAGACCCAGTACTTC. Residues: CASTSTMWGEETQYF.